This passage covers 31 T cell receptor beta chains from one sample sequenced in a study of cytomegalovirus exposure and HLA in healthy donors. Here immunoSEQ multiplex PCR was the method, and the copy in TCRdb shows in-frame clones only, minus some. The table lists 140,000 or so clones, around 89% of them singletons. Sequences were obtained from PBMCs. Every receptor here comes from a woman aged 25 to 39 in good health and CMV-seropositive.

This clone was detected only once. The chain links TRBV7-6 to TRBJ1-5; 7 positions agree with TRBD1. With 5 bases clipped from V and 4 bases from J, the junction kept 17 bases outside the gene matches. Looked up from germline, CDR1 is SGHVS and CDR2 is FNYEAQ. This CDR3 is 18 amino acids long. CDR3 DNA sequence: TGTGCCAGCAGCCCAGAACAGGGGCTTTTAGCTAGTAATCAGCCCCAGCATTTT. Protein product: CASSPEQGLLASNQPQHF.

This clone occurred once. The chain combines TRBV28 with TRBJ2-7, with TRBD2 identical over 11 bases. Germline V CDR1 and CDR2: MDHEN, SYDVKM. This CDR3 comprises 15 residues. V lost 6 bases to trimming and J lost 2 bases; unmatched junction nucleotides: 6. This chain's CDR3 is CASSFLAGGTYEQYF. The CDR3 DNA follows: TGTGCCAGCAGCTTCCTAGCGGGGGGTACCTACGAGCAGTACTTC.

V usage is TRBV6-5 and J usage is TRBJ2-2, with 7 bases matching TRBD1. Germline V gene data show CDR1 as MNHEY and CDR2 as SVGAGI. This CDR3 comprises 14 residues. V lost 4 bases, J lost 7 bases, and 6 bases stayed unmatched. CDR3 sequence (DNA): TGTGCCAGCAGTTCCTCGACAGGGCACGGGGAGCTGTTTTTT. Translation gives CASSSSTGHGELFF.

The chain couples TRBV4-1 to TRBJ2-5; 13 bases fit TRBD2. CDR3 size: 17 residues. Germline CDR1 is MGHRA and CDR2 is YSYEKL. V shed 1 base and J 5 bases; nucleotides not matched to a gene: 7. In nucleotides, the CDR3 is TGCGCCAGCAGCCAAGTCGGACTAGCGGGGGTGGGGGAGACCCAGTACTTC. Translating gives CASSQVGLAGVGETQYF.

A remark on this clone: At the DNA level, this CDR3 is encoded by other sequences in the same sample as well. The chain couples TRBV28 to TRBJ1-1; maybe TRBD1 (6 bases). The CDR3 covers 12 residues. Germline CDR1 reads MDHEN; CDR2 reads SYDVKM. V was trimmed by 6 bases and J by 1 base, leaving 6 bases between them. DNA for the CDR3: TGTGCCAGCAGGGACAGGAACACTGAAGCTTTCTTT. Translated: CASRDRNTEAFF.

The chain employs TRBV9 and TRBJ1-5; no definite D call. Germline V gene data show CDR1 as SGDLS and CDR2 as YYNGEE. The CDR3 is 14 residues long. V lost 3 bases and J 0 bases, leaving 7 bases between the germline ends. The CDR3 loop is CASSGGDSNQPQHF. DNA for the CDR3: TGTGCCAGCAGCGGCGGGGATAGCAATCAGCCCCAGCATTTT.

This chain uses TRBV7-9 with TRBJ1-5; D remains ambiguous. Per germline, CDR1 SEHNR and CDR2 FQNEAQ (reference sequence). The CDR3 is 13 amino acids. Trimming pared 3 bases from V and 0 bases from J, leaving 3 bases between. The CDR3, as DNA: TGTGCCAGCAGCTTTAGTAGCAATCAGCCCCAGCATTTT. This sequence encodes CASSFSSNQPQHF.

The CDR3 coding sequence is TGCAGCGTTCCATTTGGAGGAGCACTGTTTTTT. This codes for CSVPFGGALFF. The chain employs TRBV29-1 and TRBJ1-4; D unresolved. V was shortened by 5 bases and J by 13 bases, with 14 bases between the two germline ends. The CDR3 runs to 11 residues. Germline CDR1 SQVTM, CDR2 ANQGSEA.

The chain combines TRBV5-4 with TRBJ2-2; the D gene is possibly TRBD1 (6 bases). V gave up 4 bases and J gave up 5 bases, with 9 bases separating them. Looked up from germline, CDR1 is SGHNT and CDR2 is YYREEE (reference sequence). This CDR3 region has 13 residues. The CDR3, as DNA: TGTGCCAGCAGCCTAGACAGGACCGGGGAGCTGTTTTTT. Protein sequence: CASSLDRTGELFF.

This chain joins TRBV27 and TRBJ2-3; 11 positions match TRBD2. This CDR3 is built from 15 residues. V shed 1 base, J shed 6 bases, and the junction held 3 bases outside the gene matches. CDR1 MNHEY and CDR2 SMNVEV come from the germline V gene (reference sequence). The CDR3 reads CASSLLAGGSDTQYF. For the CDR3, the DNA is TGTGCCAGCAGTTTATTAGCGGGAGGGTCGGATACGCAGTATTTT.

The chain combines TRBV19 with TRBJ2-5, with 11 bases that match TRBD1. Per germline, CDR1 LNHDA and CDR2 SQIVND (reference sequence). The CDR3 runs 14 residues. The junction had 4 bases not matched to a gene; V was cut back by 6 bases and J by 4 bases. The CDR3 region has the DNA TGTGCCAGTAGCAGGACAGGGGGCGGAGAGACCCAGTACTTC. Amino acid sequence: CASSRTGGGETQYF.

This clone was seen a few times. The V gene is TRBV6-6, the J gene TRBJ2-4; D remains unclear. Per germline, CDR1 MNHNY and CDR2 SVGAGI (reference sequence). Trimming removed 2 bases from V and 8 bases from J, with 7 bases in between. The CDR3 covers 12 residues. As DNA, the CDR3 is TGTGCCAGCAGTTACCCAGAGGACATTCAGTACTTC. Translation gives CASSYPEDIQYF.

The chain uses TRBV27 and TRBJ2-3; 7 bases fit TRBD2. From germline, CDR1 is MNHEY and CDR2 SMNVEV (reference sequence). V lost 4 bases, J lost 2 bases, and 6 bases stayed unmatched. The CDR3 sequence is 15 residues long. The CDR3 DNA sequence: TGTGCCAGCAGTTATCGCGGGAGTCCCACAGATACGCAGTATTTT. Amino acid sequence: CASSYRGSPTDTQYF.

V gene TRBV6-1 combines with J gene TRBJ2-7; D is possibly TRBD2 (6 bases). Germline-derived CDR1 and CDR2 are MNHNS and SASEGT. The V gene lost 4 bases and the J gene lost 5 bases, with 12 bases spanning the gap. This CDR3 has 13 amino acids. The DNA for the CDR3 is TGTGCCAGCAGTGTGCCGTGGGGGGACGAGCAGTACTTC. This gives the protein CASSVPWGDEQYF.

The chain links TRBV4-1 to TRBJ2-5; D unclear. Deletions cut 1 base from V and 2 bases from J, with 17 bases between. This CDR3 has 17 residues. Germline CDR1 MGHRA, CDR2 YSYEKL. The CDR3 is CASSQVARHWQQETQYF. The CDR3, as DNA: TGCGCCAGCAGCCAAGTAGCTCGGCATTGGCAACAAGAGACCCAGTACTTC.

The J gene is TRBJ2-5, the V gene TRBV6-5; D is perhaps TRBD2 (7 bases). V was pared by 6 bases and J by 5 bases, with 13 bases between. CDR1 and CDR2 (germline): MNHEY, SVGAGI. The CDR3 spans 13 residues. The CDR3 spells CASRPGGAETQYF. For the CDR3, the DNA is TGTGCCAGCAGGCCTGGGGGGGCGGAGACCCAGTACTTC.

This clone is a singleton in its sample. Written as DNA, the CDR3 is TGTGCCAGCTCACCACTGGGGACTCCTAGTCCTTTTGAGCAGTTCTTC. Its translation: CASSPLGTPSPFEQFF. The V call is TRBV18, the J call TRBJ2-1, with TRBD2 as a possible D gene (6 bases). Between the trimmed V and J ends, which lost 1 base and 9 bases, there was a span of 19 bases. The germline CDR1 and CDR2 sequences are KGHSH and LQKENI. This CDR3 comprises 16 residues.

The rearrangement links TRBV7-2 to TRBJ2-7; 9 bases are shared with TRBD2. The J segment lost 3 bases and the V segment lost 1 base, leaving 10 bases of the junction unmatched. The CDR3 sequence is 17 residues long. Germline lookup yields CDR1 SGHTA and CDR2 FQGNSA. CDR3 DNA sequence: TGTGCCAGCAGCTTAGGGGCGGGAGGGCCGTATTTCTACGAGCAGTACTTC. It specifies CASSLGAGGPYFYEQYF.

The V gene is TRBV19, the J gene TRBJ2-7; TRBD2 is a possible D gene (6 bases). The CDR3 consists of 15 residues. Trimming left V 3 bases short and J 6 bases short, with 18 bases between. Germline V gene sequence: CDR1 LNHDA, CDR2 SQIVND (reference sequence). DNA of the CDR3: TGTGCCAGTAGTATTCAGGACGGGAGCCGTGGCGAGCAGTACTTC. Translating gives CASSIQDGSRGEQYF.

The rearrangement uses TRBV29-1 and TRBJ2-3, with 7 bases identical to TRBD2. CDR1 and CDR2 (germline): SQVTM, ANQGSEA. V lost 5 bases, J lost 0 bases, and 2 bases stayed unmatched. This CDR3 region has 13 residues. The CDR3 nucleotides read TGCAGCGTTCTAGCGGCTAGCACAGATACGCAGTATTTT. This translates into CSVLAASTDTQYF.

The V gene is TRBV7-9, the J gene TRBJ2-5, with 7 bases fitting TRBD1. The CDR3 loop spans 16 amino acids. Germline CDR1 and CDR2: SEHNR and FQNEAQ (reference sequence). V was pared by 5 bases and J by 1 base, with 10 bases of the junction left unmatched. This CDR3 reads CASSPSWTGLQETQYF. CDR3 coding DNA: TGTGCCAGCAGCCCCAGCTGGACAGGACTCCAAGAGACCCAGTACTTC.

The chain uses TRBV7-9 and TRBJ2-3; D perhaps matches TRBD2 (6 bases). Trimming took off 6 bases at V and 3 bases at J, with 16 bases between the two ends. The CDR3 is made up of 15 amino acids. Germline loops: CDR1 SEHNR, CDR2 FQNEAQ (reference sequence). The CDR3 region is CASRAGSRGTDTQYF. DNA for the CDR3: TGTGCCAGCAGGGCGGGATCACGAGGGACAGATACGCAGTATTTT.

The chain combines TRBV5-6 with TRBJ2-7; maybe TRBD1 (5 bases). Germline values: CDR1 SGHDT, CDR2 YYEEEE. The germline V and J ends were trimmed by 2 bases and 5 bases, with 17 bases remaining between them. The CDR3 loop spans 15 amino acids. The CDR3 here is CASSLGAGFFHEQYF. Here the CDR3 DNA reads TGTGCCAGCAGCTTAGGGGCAGGGTTTTTCCACGAGCAGTACTTC.

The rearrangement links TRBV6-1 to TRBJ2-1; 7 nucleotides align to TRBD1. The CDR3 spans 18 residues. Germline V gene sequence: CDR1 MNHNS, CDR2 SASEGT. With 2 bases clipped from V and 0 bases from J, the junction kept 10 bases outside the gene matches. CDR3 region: CASSEPSTGLSSYNEQFF. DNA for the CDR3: TGTGCCAGCAGTGAACCTTCGACAGGGCTAAGCTCCTACAATGAGCAGTTCTTC.

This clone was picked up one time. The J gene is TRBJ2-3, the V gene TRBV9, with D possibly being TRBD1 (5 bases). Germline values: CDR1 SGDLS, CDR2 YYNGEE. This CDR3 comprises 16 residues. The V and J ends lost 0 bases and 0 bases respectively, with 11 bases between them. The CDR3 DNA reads TGTGCCAGCAGCGTAGGGGGCAGGACAAGCACAGATACGCAGTATTTT. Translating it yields CASSVGGRTSTDTQYF.

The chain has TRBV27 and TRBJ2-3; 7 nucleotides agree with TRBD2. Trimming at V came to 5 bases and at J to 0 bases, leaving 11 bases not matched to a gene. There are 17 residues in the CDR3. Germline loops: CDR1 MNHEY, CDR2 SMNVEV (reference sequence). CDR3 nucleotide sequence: TGTGCCAGCAGTACTACAATAGCGGGTGGGAGCACAGATACGCAGTATTTT. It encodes CASSTTIAGGSTDTQYF.

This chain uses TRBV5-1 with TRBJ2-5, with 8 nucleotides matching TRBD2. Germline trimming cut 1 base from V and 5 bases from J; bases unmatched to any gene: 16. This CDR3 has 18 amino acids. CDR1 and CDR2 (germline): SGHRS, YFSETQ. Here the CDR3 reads CASSLWGPLAERVETQYF. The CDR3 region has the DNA TGCGCCAGCAGCTTGTGGGGTCCACTAGCGGAGAGGGTCGAGACCCAGTACTTC. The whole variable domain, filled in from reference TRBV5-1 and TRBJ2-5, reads KAGVTQTPRYLIKTRGQQVTLSCSPISGHRSVSWYQQTPGQGLQFLFEYFSETQRNKGNFPGRFSGRQFSNSRSEMNVSTLELGDSALYLCASSLWGPLAERVETQYFGPGTRLLVL.

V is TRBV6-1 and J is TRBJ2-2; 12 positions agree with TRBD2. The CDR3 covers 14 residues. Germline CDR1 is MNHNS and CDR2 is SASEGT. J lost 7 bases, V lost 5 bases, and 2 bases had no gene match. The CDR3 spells CASSLAGGDGELFF. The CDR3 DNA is TGTGCCAGCAGTCTAGCGGGGGGGGACGGGGAGCTGTTTTTT.

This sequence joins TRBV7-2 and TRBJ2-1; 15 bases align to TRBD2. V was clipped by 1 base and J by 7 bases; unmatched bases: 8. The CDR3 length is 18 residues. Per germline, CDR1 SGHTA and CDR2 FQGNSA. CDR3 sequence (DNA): TGTGCCAGCAGCTTAGTTCCCGGACTAGCGGGGGGGTCGAATGAGCAGTTCTTC. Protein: CASSLVPGLAGGSNEQFF.

The CDR3 DNA follows: TGTGCCAGCAGCTTAGAATTCTGGGCCACTGAAGCTTTCTTT. Amino acid sequence: CASSLEFWATEAFF. The genes are TRBV7-2 and TRBJ1-1, with D unresolved. CDR3 size: 14 residues. The V gene lost 1 base and the J gene lost 4 bases, with 10 bases spanning the gap. CDR1 and CDR2 from the germline V gene are SGHTA and FQGNSA.

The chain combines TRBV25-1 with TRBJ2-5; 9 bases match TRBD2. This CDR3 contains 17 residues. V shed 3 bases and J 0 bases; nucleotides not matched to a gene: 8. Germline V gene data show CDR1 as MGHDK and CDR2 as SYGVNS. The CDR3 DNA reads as TGTGCCAGCAGTGATCCGCGGCTAGCGGGGAACCAAGAGACCCAGTACTTC. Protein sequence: CASSDPRLAGNQETQYF.